This TCR beta chain was identified during a study of blood T cell repertoires in COVID-19. Whole-study context: The analysed material was cDNA or gDNA that came from T cells, B-cell-depleted T cells, or PBMCs.

The method was immunoSEQ multiplex PCR; TCRdb's version includes in-frame clones alone and lacks a portion of them. The sample has 100,000 to 150,000 clones; roughly three quarters are singletons. Germline CDR1 and CDR2: SNHLY and FYNNEI. The CDR3 is 14 residues long. V was cut by 5 bases and J by 6 bases, with 14 bases left in between. Sequences were obtained from peripheral blood. The V call is TRBV2, the J call TRBJ2-1, with D maybe TRBD2 (6 bases). The receptor was derived from a woman in her 70s with acute or convalescent COVID-19. The DNA of the CDR3 is TGTGCCAGCAGTTTGGGACGGGGGAGCAATGAGCAGTTCTTC. It specifies CASSLGRGSNEQFF. The whole variable domain, filled in from reference TRBV2 and TRBJ2-1, reads EPEVTQTPSHQVTQMGQEVILRCVPISNHLYFYWYRQILGQKVEFLVSFYNNEISEKSEIFDDQFSVERPDGSNFTLKIRSTKLEDSAMYFCASSLGRGSNEQFFGPGTRLTVL.